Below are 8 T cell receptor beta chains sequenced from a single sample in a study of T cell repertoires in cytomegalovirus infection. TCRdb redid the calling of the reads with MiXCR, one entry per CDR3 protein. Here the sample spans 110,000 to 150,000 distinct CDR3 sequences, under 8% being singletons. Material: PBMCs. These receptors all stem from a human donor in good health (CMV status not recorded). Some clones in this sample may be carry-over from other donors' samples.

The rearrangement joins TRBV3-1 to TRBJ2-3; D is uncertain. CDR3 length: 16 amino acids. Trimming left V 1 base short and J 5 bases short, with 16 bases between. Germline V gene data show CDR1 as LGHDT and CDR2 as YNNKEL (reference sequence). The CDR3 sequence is CASSQAPPIPGDTQYF. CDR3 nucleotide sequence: TGTGCCAGCAGCCAAGCCCCCCCGATACCCGGAGATACGCAGTATTTT.

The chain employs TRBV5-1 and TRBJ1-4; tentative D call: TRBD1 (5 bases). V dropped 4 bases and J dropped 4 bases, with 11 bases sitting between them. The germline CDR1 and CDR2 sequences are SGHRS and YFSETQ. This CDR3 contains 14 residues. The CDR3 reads CASSLGDYNEKLFF. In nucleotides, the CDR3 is TGCGCCAGCAGCCTAGGGGACTATAATGAAAAACTGTTTTTT.

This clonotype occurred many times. CDR3 in amino acids: CASSYSGQGPQSSPLHF. CDR3 bases: TGTGCCAGCAGTTACTCGGGACAGGGGCCACAAAGCTCACCCCTCCACTTT. The chain uses TRBV6-2 or TRBV6-3 and TRBJ1-6, with 10 bases that match TRBD1. The CDR3 loop spans 17 amino acids. Trimming removed 0 bases from V and 10 bases from J; junction bases left unmatched: 9. The germline gives CDR1 MNHEY, CDR2 SVGEGT.

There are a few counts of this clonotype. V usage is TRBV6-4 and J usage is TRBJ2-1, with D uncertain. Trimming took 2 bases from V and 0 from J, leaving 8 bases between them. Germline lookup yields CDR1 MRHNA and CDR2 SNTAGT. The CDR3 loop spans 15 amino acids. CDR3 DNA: TGTGCCAGCAGTGACAGGGCGGACTCCTACAATGAGCAGTTCTTC. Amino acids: CASSDRADSYNEQFF.

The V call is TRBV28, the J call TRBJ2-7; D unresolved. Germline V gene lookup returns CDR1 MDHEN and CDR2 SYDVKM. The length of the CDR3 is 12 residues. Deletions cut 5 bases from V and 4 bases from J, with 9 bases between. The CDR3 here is CASSNRRYEQYF. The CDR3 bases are TGTGCCAGCAGTAACCGGCGGTACGAGCAGTACTTC. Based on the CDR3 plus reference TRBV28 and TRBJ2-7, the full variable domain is DVKVTQSSRYLVKRTGEKVFLECVQDMDHENMFWYRQDPGLGLRLIYFSYDVKMKEKGDIPEGYSVSREKKERFSLILESASTNQTSMYLCASSNRRYEQYFGPGTRLTVT.

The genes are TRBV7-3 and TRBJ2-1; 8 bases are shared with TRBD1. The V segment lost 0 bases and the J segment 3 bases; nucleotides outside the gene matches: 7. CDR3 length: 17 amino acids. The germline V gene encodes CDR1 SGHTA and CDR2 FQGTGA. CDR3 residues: CASSLTPGQGRYNEQFF. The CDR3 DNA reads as TGTGCCAGCAGCTTAACCCCCGGACAGGGACGCTACAATGAGCAGTTCTTC.

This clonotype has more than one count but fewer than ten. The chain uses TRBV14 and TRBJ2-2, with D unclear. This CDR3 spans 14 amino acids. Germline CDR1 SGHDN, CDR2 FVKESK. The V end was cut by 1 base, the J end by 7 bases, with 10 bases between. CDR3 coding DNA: TGTGCCAGCAGCCAAGTTGGCAGGCACGGGGAGCTGTTTTTT. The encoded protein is CASSQVGRHGELFF.

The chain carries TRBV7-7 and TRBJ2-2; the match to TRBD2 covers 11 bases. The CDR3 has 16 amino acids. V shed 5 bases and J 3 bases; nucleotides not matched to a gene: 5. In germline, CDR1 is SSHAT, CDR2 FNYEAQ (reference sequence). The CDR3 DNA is TGTGCCAGCAGCGTTAGCGGGGGGGCCTACACCGGGGAGCTGTTTTTT. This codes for CASSVSGGAYTGELFF.